The 7 T cell receptor beta chains listed next were all sequenced from one sample in a study of shared clonotypes between healthy human individuals. Produced via immunoSEQ multiplex PCR; TCRdb's table is partial and in-frame only. The table lists 800,000 to 950,000 clones, around 96% of them singletons. Terminally differentiated effector memory CD45RA+ cells were excluded by CCR7 positive selection of CD45RO-negative cells. The sample consisted of naive CD8+ T cells sorted from blood. These receptors were obtained from a man aged 25 to 40 in good health.

V and J are TRBV27 and TRBJ2-7; 7 nucleotides match TRBD2. The V and J ends lost 10 bases and 6 bases, in that order; junction bases with no gene match: 6. The CDR3 totals 11 residues. Looked up from germline, CDR1 is MNHEY and CDR2 is SMNVEV (reference sequence). The chain's CDR3 is CATWRGFEQYF. The CDR3 DNA reads as TGTGCCACGTGGCGGGGGTTCGAGCAGTACTTC.

The V gene is TRBV10-1, the J gene TRBJ2-7; D gene unclear. This CDR3 region has 13 residues. Germline V CDR1 and CDR2: WNHNN, SYGVQD (reference sequence). V was trimmed by 3 bases and J by 3 bases, leaving 9 bases between them. The CDR3 DNA sequence: TGCGCCAGCAGTGACCCGGACCACTACGAGCAGTACTTC. As protein: CASSDPDHYEQYF.

The V call is TRBV10-3, the J call TRBJ2-1, with TRBD1 matching over 9 bases. Germline loops: CDR1 ENHRY, CDR2 SYGVKD. Trimming cost V 2 bases and J 4 bases; bases outside gene matches: 9. This CDR3 has 17 amino acids. Here the CDR3 reads CAISEPDRDRDYNEQFF. The CDR3 DNA reads as TGTGCCATCAGTGAGCCAGACCGGGACAGGGATTACAATGAGCAGTTCTTC.

The chain couples TRBV7-9 to TRBJ2-5, with 7 bases aligning to TRBD2. The ends lost 2 bases at V and 5 bases at J; junction bases unmatched: 11. This CDR3 comprises 16 residues. CDR1 is SEHNR, CDR2 FQNEAQ, per germline (reference sequence). The CDR3 sequence: CASSLLAGEPEETQYF. CDR3 in DNA: TGTGCCAGCAGCTTACTGGCGGGAGAACCGGAGGAGACCCAGTACTTC.

This clone was seen a single time. V is TRBV7-9 and J is TRBJ2-1; no clear D gene. Germline lookup yields CDR1 SEHNR and CDR2 FQNEAQ (reference sequence). This CDR3 comprises 11 residues. Deletions cut 5 bases from V and 8 bases from J, with 7 bases between. CDR3 DNA: TGTGCCAGCAGCATAAGCGATGAGCAGTTCTTC. Amino acid sequence: CASSISDEQFF.

The rearrangement uses TRBV6-6 and TRBJ2-1; D remains ambiguous. This CDR3 is built from 13 residues. CDR1 and CDR2 (germline): MNHNY, SVGAGI (reference sequence). Trimming took off 2 bases at V and 6 bases at J, with 8 bases between the two ends. CDR3: CASSYARSNEQFF. DNA for the CDR3: TGTGCCAGCAGTTACGCTCGATCCAATGAGCAGTTCTTC.

The CDR3 reads CASSSGPRTGYEQYF. CDR3 DNA sequence: TGTGCCAGCAGCTCCGGCCCCAGAACGGGCTACGAGCAGTACTTC. V is TRBV7-8 and J is TRBJ2-7; the D is unclear. Germline V gene data show CDR1 as SGHVS and CDR2 as FQNEAQ. Trimming cost V 4 bases and J 3 bases, with 16 bases left between them. This CDR3 has 15 residues.